The source of this TCR beta chain is a study of blood T cell repertoires in COVID-19. The CDR3 runs 17 residues. Clones were read by immunoSEQ multiplex PCR, and TCRdb kept only the in-frame ones, dropping some. The sample records roughly 480,000 clones, 89% being singletons. This clonotype was sampled from a man aged 18 to 35 with COVID-19, enrolled during active disease. The chain is built from TRBV21-1 and TRBJ2-6; no DNA check was done on the table's D call, TRBD2. TRBV21-1 is a pseudogene locus. The sequenced material came from peripheral blood. The CDR3 bases are TGTGCCAGCAGCCGGCCGGGACTTCGGCTCGGGGCCAACGTCCTGACTTTC. This codes for CASSRPGLRLGANVLTF.